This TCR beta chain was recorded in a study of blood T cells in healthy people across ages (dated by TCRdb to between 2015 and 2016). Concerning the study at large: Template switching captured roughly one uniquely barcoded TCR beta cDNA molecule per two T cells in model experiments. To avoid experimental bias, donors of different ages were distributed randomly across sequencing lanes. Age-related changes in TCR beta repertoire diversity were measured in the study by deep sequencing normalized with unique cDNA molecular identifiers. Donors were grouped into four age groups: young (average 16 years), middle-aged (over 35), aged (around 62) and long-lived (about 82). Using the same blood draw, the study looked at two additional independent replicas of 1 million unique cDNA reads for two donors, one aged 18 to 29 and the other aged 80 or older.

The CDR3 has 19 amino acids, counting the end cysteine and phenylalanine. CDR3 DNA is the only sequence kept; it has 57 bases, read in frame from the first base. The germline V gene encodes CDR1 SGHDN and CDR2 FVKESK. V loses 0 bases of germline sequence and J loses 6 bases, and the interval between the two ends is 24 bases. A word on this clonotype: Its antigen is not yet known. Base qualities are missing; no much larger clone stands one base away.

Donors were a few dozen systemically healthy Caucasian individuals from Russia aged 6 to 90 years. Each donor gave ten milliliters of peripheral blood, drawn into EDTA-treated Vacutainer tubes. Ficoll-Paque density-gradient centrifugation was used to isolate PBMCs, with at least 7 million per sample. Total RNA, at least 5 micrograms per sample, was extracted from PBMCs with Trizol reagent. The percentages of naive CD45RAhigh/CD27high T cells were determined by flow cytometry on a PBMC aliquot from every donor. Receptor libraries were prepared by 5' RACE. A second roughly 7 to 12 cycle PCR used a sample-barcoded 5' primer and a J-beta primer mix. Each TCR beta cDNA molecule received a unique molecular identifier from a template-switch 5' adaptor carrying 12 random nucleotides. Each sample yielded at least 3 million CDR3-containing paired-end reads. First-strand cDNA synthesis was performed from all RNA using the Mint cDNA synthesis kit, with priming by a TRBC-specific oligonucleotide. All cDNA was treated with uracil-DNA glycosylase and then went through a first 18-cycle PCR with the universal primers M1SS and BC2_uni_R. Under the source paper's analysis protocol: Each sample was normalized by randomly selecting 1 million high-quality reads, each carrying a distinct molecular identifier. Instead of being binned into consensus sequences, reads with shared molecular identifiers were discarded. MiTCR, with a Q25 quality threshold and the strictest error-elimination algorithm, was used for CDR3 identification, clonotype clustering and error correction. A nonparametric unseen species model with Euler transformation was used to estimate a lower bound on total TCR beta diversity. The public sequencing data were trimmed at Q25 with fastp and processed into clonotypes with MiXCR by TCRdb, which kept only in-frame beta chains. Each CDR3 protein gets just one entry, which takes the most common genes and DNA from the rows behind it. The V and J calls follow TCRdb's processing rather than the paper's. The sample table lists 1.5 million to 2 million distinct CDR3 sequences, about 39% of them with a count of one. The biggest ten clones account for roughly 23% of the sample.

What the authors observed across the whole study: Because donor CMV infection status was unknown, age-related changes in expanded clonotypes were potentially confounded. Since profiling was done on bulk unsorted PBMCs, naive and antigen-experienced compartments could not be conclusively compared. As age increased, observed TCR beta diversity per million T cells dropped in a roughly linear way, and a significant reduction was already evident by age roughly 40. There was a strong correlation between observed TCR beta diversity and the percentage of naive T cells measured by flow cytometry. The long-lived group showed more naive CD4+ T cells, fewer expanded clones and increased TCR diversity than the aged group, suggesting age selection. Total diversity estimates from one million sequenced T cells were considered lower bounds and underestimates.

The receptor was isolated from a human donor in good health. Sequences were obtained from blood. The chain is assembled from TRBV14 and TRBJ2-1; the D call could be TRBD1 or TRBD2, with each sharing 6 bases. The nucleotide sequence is TGTGCCAGCAGCCAAGAGATCCCGACGGGTGGAGGGGGGTTCAATGAGCAGTTCTTC. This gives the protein CASSQEIPTGGGGFNEQFF.